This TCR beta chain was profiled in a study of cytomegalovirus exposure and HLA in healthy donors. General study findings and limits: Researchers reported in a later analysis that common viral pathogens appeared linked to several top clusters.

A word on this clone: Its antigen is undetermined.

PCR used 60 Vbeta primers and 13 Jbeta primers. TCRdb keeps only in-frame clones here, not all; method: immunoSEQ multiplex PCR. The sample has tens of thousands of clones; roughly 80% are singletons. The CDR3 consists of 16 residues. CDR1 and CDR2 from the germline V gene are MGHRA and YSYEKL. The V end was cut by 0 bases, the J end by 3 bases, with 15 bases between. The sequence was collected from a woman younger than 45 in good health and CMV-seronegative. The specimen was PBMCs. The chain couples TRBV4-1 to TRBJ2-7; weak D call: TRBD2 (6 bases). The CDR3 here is CASSQDPLRGIYEQYF. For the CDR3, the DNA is TGCGCCAGCAGCCAAGATCCGTTGCGGGGAATCTACGAGCAGTACTTC.